This T cell receptor beta chain was sequenced in a study of CD8 T cells in ankylosing spondylitis. Study-wide results and caveats: Disease-linked clones bore a CD8+ phenotype, appearing relatively rarely in peripheral blood. Disease-linked clones were reportedly significantly enriched in matched ankylosing spondylitis synovial fluid. Blood of patients with ankylosing spondylitis appeared to be characterized by a TCR beta motif of several highly homologous variants.

On this clonotype: Its antigen is as yet unknown.

Each CDR3 protein is one row after TCRdb ran MiXCR on the 5' RACE reads. The sample records just under 350,000 distinct CDR3 sequences, 14% to 15% being singletons. The CDR3 extends over 14 amino acids. Trimming shortened V by 0 bases and J by 0 bases, and 5 bases separated the two germline ends. The germline V gene encodes CDR1 SGDLS and CDR2 YYNGEE. Material for sequencing was blood, either unsorted or a sorted T cell fraction (not recorded which). The receptor was isolated from a male donor with ankylosing spondylitis or in good health (not recorded which). The chain uses TRBV9 and TRBJ2-3; no firm D call. The CDR3 sequence: CASSVGPSTDTQYF. DNA of the CDR3: TGTGCCAGCAGCGTAGGACCCAGCACAGATACGCAGTATTTT.